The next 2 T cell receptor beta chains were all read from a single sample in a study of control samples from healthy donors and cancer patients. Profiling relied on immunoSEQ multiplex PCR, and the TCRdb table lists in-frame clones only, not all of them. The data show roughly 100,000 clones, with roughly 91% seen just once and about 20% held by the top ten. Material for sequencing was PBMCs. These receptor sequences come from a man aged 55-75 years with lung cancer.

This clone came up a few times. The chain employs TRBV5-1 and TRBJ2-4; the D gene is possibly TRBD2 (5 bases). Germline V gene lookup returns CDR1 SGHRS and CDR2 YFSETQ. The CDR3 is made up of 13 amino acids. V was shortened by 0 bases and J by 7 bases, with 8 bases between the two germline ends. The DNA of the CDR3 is TGCGCCAGCAGCTTGGAGGGAGAGAACATTCAGTACTTC. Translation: CASSLEGENIQYF.

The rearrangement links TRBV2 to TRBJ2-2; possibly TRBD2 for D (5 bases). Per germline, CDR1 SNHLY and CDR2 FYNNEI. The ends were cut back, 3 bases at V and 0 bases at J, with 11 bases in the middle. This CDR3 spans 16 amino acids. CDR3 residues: CASSDMEAANTGELFF. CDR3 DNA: TGTGCCAGCAGTGATATGGAGGCTGCGAACACCGGGGAGCTGTTTTTT.